This paragraph reports one T cell receptor (beta chain). Clones were sequenced by immunoSEQ multiplex PCR, and TCRdb holds only the in-frame ones, with some missing. The table has 20,000 to 30,000 clones, 86% seen once. The data derive from a study of T cells in localized non-small cell lung cancer. The sample in question was peripheral blood, obtained before any cancer treatment. This clonotype was obtained from a female donor of 60 years or more with stage I lung adenocarcinoma.

In nucleotides, the CDR3 is TGTGCCAGCAGCTTTTTGGGGGGGACAGAAAACACTGAAGCTTTCTTT. Translation: CASSFLGGTENTEAFF. This chain connects TRBV5-6 to TRBJ1-1; 7 nucleotides line up with TRBD1. V lost 2 bases to trimming and J lost 2 bases; unmatched junction nucleotides: 9. This CDR3 comprises 16 residues. CDR1 SGHDT and CDR2 YYEEEE come from the germline V gene.